This is a list of T cell receptor beta chains from one sample in a study of T cell responses to AZD1222 COVID-19 vaccine. Sequencing was performed with immunoSEQ multiplex PCR; in TCRdb, only in-frame clones are kept and a portion is missing. The profile shows roughly 50,000 clones, about 89% of them singletons. The sample here was peripheral blood, taken 28 days after the second AZD1222 dose. The receptors stem from an adult who received the AZD1222 COVID-19 vaccine. The conserved cysteine and the conserved F or W are not part of the CDR3 here. The size of a clone is reported for some rows only, either as once, few or many, or as a class for expanded clones.

V gene: TRBV6-5
J gene: TRBJ1-2
clone size: -
CDR3 protein: ASGNGGYGYT

V gene: TRBV19
J gene: TRBJ1-1
clone size: -
CDR3 protein: ASNEFRGEAF

V gene: TRBV5-5
J gene: TRBJ2-7
clone size: -
CDR3 protein: ASSLAWGSSYEQY

V gene: TRBV5-1
J gene: TRBJ1-1
clone size: -
CDR3 protein: ASSPGAPGGTEAF

V gene: TRBV12-3/TRBV12-4
J gene: TRBJ2-2
clone size: -
CDR3 protein: ASSRRTGELF

V gene: TRBV4-1
J gene: TRBJ2-1
clone size: -
CDR3 protein: ASSQETSGYYNEQF

V gene: TRBV5-4
J gene: TRBJ2-4
clone size: -
CDR3 protein: ASSSTGLAKNIQY

V gene: TRBV7-3
J gene: TRBJ1-2
clone size: -
CDR3 protein: ASSLTGGDGYGYT

V gene: TRBV12-5
J gene: TRBJ1-2
clone size: few
CDR3 protein: AIITNYGYT

V gene: TRBV11-2
J gene: TRBJ1-4
clone size: -
CDR3 protein: ASSSPGTGREEKLF

V gene: TRBV10-1
J gene: TRBJ1-1
clone size: -
CDR3 protein: ASRGPRGDTEAF

V gene: TRBV28
J gene: TRBJ1-1
clone size: -
CDR3 protein: ASSLTGVDTEAF

V gene: TRBV3-1/TRBV3-2
J gene: TRBJ2-1
clone size: -
CDR3 protein: ASGRSGSYNEQF

V gene: TRBV6-1
J gene: TRBJ1-2
clone size: -
CDR3 protein: ASSEAQGVDYGYT

V gene: TRBV5-1
J gene: TRBJ2-2
clone size: -
CDR3 protein: ASSQDRANTGELF

V gene: TRBV4-3
J gene: TRBJ2-1
clone size: few
CDR3 protein: ASSQDPGGSYNEQF

V gene: TRBV21-1
J gene: TRBJ1-5
clone size: -
CDR3 protein: ASSKAWVDRVCHQPQH

V gene: TRBV3-1/TRBV3-2
J gene: TRBJ2-7
clone size: -
CDR3 protein: ASSQGFSSYEQY

V gene: TRBV3-1/TRBV3-2
J gene: TRBJ2-1
clone size: -
CDR3 protein: ASSQRRSSGGGYNEQF

V gene: TRBV2
J gene: TRBJ2-6
clone size: -
CDR3 protein: ASGRDNSGANVLT

V gene: TRBV27
J gene: TRBJ2-7
clone size: -
CDR3 protein: ASSRGPFYEQY

V gene: TRBV10-1
J gene: TRBJ2-3
clone size: -
CDR3 protein: ASSEGLAGGDTQY

V gene: TRBV6-1
J gene: TRBJ2-2
clone size: -
CDR3 protein: ASSDTRAGASTGELF

V gene: TRBV28
J gene: TRBJ1-4
clone size: -
CDR3 protein: ASRRTNEKLF

V gene: TRBV4-1
J gene: TRBJ1-2
clone size: -
CDR3 protein: ASSQEGRVRPYT

V gene: TRBV6-5
J gene: TRBJ2-1
clone size: -
CDR3 protein: ASSPTGSSYNEQF

V gene: TRBV14
J gene: TRBJ2-7
clone size: -
CDR3 protein: ASSQDLGSHEQY

V gene: TRBV5-1
J gene: TRBJ1-1
clone size: -
CDR3 protein: ASSLAGGLIEAF

V gene: TRBV14
J gene: TRBJ1-2
clone size: -
CDR3 protein: ASSGTPRYSNYGYT

V gene: TRBV19
J gene: TRBJ1-5
clone size: -
CDR3 protein: ASSTTGGKQPQH

V gene: TRBV7-6
J gene: TRBJ1-2
clone size: once
CDR3 protein: ASRLGGGNYGYT

V gene: TRBV19
J gene: TRBJ2-3
clone size: once
CDR3 protein: ASSRLDSTDTQY